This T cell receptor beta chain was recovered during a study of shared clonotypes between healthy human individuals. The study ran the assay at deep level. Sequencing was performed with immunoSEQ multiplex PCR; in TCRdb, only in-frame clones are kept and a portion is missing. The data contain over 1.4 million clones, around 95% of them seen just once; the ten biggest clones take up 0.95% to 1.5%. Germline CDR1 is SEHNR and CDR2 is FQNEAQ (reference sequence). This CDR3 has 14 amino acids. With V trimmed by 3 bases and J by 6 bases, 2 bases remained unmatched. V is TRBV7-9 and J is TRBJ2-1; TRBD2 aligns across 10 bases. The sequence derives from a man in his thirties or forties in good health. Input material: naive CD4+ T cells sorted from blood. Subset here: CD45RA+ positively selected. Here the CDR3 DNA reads TGTGCCAGCAGCTTGAGCGGGAGGGCCAATGAGCAGTTCTTC. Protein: CASSLSGRANEQFF.